The rows below give T cell receptor beta chains drawn from one sample of a study of blood T cell repertoires in COVID-19. This table comes from immunoSEQ multiplex PCR, and its TCRdb copy is limited to in-frame clones, with some not included. This table has approximately 450,000 clones, 85% to 90% appearing once. The sample comprised PBMCs or T cells enriched from blood (not recorded which). These TCRs come from a man aged 25 to 40 who had recovered from COVID-19. Both conserved end residues are trimmed from each CDR3. Clone sizes are given selectively: once, few, many, or a class where the clone is expanded.

v_call	clone_size	j_call	cdr3_length	cdr3_aa
TRBV27	-	TRBJ2-7	12	ASSLGGKVYEQY
TRBV7-9	-	TRBJ1-4	12	ASSWTGRGEKLF
TRBV6-5	-	TRBJ1-5	13	ASSRDRGSNQPQH
TRBV27	-	TRBJ1-6	16	ASSSLEGGQVYNSPLH
TRBV7-3	-	TRBJ2-3	15	ASSLGLAGVGTDTQY
TRBV27	few	TRBJ1-1	11	ASSFRGYTEAF
TRBV24-1	-	TRBJ2-2	16	ATSDLTRKGANTGELF
TRBV4-1	few	TRBJ2-7	13	ASSQGPLAGYEQY
TRBV13	-	TRBJ1-1	11	ASSAYRNTEAF
TRBV10-3	-	TRBJ2-7	12	AISERGQGVGQY
TRBV11-3	-	TRBJ2-3	15	ASSSGLAGVFADTQY
TRBV6-5	-	TRBJ2-5	12	ASSYAGLQETQY
TRBV28	-	TRBJ1-1	11	ASSRQGSTEAF
TRBV6-5	-	TRBJ2-3	13	ASSYGTGGGDTQY
TRBV2	-	TRBJ1-5	9	ASSESQRQH
TRBV9	-	TRBJ1-1	14	ASSGTGIERNTEAF
TRBV28	-	TRBJ1-4	14	ASSVQQGIPNEKLF
TRBV19	-	TRBJ1-1	12	ASSTKGDGTEAF
TRBV30	-	TRBJ1-2	10	AWSGNTYGYT
TRBV15	-	TRBJ1-6	14	ATSERRSSYNSPLH
TRBV27	few	TRBJ2-1	16	ASSLSFSGRLSYNEQF
TRBV28	-	TRBJ1-2	16	ASSGHRNPPRTGSGYT
TRBV19	once	TRBJ1-3	13	ASSIQGSSGNTIY
TRBV12-5	-	TRBJ1-6	15	ASGLVVTSSYNSPLH
TRBV7-9	-	TRBJ2-1	15	ASSWAVASGRGNEQF
TRBV5-4	-	TRBJ2-1	12	ASSLVGGSNEQF
TRBV28	-	TRBJ1-5	11	ASRETGYQPQH
TRBV7-2	-	TRBJ2-2	11	ASSLDSTGELF
TRBV11-2	-	TRBJ2-5	9	ASSLQETQY
TRBV2	-	TRBJ2-1	13	ASSSGRGSYNEQF
TRBV6-5	-	TRBJ1-5	11	ASTGTGTRAQH
TRBV6-5	-	TRBJ1-6	8	SRAASPLH
TRBV6-5	-	TRBJ2-7	11	ASGQGVNYEQY
TRBV12-3/TRBV12-4	once	TRBJ1-3	11	ASSLYSGNTIY
TRBV12-5	-	TRBJ2-6	15	ASGGQGGSSGANVLT
TRBV12-5	-	TRBJ1-1	11	ASGLAPGTEAF
TRBV18	once	TRBJ1-1	13	ASSPPGGRDGGAF
TRBV14	-	TRBJ1-2	14	ASSQAGQGGLRGYT
TRBV28	-	TRBJ2-7	13	ASSLGTGALYEQY
TRBV28	-	TRBJ1-1	11	ASNNRPVTEAF
TRBV9	-	TRBJ2-2	12	ASSDRVSSGELF
TRBV19	-	TRBJ1-5	11	ASSMSAWQPQH
TRBV18	-	TRBJ2-7	16	ASSPRREEAGLNYEQY
TRBV28	-	TRBJ1-4	10	ASSGDIEKLF
TRBV7-9	-	TRBJ1-2	11	ASSRDSNYGYT
TRBV11-2	-	TRBJ2-4	15	ASSLVPSGSAKNIQY
TRBV5-6	-	TRBJ2-1	12	ASSTGTGVNEQF
TRBV6-5	-	TRBJ1-4	12	ASSHDRGDEKLF
TRBV6-2/TRBV6-3	once	TRBJ2-1	14	ASSYLAGVAYNEQF
TRBV5-1	few	TRBJ2-2	13	ASSEQQGSTGELF
TRBV2	-	TRBJ1-1	12	ATSEEEMNTEAF
TRBV19	once	TRBJ1-2	13	ASSILTGGAEGYT
TRBV28	-	TRBJ1-5	14	ASSLQRMHDRKPQH
TRBV30	-	TRBJ2-1	10	AWNPNNNEQF
TRBV21-1	-	TRBJ1-3	15	ASSKSRDRSSGNTIY
TRBV14	-	TRBJ1-4	14	ASSSPQGYPNEKLF